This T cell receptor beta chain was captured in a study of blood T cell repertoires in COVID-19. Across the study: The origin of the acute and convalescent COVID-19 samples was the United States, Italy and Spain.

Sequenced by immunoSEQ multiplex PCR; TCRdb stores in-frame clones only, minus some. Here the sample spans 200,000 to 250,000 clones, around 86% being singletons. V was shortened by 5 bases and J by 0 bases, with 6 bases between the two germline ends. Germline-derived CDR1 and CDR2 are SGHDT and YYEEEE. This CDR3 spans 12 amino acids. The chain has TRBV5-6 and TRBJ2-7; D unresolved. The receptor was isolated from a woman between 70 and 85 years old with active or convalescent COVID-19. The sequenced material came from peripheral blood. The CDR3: CASRFNSYEQYF. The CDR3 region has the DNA TGTGCCAGCAGATTTAACTCCTACGAGCAGTACTTC.